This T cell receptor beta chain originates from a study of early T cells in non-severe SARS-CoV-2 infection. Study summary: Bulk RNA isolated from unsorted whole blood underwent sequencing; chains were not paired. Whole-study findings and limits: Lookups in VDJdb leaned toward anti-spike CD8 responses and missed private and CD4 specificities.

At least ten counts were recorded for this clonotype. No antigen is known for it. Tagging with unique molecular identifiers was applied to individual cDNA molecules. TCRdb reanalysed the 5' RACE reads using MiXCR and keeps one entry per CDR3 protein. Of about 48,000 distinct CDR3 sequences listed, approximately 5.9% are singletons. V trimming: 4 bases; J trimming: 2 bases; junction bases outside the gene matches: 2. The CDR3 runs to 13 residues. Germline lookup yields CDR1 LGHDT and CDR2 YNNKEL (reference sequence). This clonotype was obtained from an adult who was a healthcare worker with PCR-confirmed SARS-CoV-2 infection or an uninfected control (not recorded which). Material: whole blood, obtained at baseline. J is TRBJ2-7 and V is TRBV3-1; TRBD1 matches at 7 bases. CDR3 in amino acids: CASSLTGPYEQYF. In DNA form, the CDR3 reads TGTGCCAGCAGCCTGACAGGGCCCTACGAGCAGTACTTC.